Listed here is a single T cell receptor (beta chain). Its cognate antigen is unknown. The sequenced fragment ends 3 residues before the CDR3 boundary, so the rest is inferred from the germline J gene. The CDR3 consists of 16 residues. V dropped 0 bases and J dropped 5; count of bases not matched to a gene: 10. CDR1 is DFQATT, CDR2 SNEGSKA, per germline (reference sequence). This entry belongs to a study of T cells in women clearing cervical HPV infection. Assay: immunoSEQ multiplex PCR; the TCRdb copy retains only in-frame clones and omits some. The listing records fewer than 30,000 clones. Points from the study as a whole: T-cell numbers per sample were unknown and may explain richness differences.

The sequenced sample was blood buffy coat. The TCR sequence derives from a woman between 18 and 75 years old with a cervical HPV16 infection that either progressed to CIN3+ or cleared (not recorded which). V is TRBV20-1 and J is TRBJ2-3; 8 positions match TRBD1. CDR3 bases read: TGCAGTGCTAGAGATTACGGGGGACAGGACATAGATACG. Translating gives CSARDYGGQDIDT. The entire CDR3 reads CSARDYGGQDIDTQYF.